Below, 32 T cell receptor beta chains from the same sample are listed, as sequenced in a study of blood T cell repertoires in COVID-19. The assay was immunoSEQ multiplex PCR, and TCRdb's table has in-frame clones only and misses some. This sample has some 74,000 clones; about 80% occur once, and the top ten carry approximately 12%. Input material: peripheral blood. These receptors all come from a human donor in a cohort sampled during active COVID-19.

The chain recombines TRBV6-5 with TRBJ1-1; 7 positions agree with TRBD1. The CDR3 sequence is 14 residues long. From germline, CDR1 is MNHEY and CDR2 SVGAGI. J gave up 3 bases and V 6 bases, and 7 bases lay outside the gene matches. The CDR3 bases are TGTGCCAGCAGACCGACAGGGCCGGACACTGAAGCTTTCTTT. It encodes CASRPTGPDTEAFF.

This clone turned up a few times. The chain combines TRBV7-9 with TRBJ2-1; 9 nucleotides match TRBD2. CDR1 SEHNR and CDR2 FQNEAQ come from the germline V gene (reference sequence). CDR3 length: 17 amino acids. V shed 5 bases and J 1 base; nucleotides not matched to a gene: 9. Written as DNA, the CDR3 is TGTGCCAGCAGCCAAGCCCCTAGCGGGAAATCCTACAATGAGCAGTTCTTC. Protein sequence: CASSQAPSGKSYNEQFF. The full variable domain, in which reference TRBV7-9 and TRBJ2-1 provide the parts outside the CDR3, is DTGVSQNPRHKITKRGQNVTFRCDPISEHNRLYWYRQTLGQGPEFLTYFQNEAQLEKSRLLSDRFSAERPKGSFSTLEIQRTEQGDSAMYLCASSQAPSGKSYNEQFFGPGTRLTVL.

This clone is a singleton in its sample. The rearrangement uses TRBV9 and TRBJ2-1, with TRBD1 matching 7 bases. Losses at the gene ends were 0 bases for V and 0 bases for J; bases not matched to a gene: 3. Germline values: CDR1 SGDLS, CDR2 YYNGEE. The CDR3 spans 16 residues. Here the CDR3 reads CASSVGGTVSYNEQFF. The CDR3 nucleotides are TGTGCCAGCAGCGTAGGGGGGACAGTCTCCTACAATGAGCAGTTCTTC.

This clone was seen just once. The CDR3 region is CASSSTGGRADTQYF. CDR3 coding DNA: TGTGCCAGCAGTTCGACAGGGGGCCGGGCAGATACGCAGTATTTT. This chain links TRBV7-2 with TRBJ2-3, with 10 bases aligning to TRBD1. Germline V lookup: CDR1 SGHTA, CDR2 FQGNSA. Trimming took 6 bases from V and 4 from J; bases not matched to a gene: 7. This CDR3 comprises 15 residues.

The genes are TRBV20-1 and TRBJ2-3, with D maybe TRBD1 (6 bases). The length of the CDR3 is 11 residues. The germline V gene encodes CDR1 DFQATT and CDR2 SNEGSKA (reference sequence). Trimming took 4 bases from V and 5 from J, leaving 7 bases between them. The CDR3 region has the DNA TGCAGTGCTATCAGGGGAGATACGCAGTATTTT. As protein: CSAIRGDTQYF.

V gene TRBV7-2 combines with J gene TRBJ2-6, with D tentatively TRBD2 (5 bases). Germline V gene lookup returns CDR1 SGHTA and CDR2 FQGNSA. The CDR3 extends over 15 amino acids. V lost 4 bases and J 3 bases, leaving 10 bases between the germline ends. CDR3 amino acids: CASSSRVVGANVLTF. Written as DNA, the CDR3 is TGTGCCAGCAGCTCGAGGGTAGTTGGGGCCAACGTCCTGACTTTC.

CDR3 residues: CASSYPPGQGHTIYF. The DNA for the CDR3 is TGTGCCAGCAGTTACCCCCCGGGACAGGGCCACACCATATATTTT. The rearrangement links TRBV6-7 to TRBJ1-3; the match to TRBD1 covers 9 bases. TRBV6-7 is an ORF, with its function uncertain. The junction had 7 bases not matched to a gene; V was cut back by 2 bases and J by 8 bases. This CDR3 contains 15 residues.

The genes are TRBV9 and TRBJ1-3; D might be TRBD1 (6 bases). The CDR3 covers 14 residues. CDR1 and CDR2 from the germline V gene are SGDLS and YYNGEE. V lost 5 bases to trimming and J lost 2 bases, with 11 bases between them. The CDR3, as DNA: TGTGCCAGCAGTGTGGACAGAGCTGGAAACACCATATATTTT. Translating gives CASSVDRAGNTIYF.

This sequence joins TRBV27 and TRBJ2-3; 9 bases line up with TRBD1. J was trimmed by 3 bases and V by 6 bases; bases with no gene match: 10. CDR1 MNHEY and CDR2 SMNVEV come from the germline V gene (reference sequence). This CDR3 contains 16 residues. The CDR3 protein is CASRLDGQGWTDTQYF. Here the CDR3 DNA reads TGTGCCAGCAGGCTCGATGGACAGGGGTGGACAGATACGCAGTATTTT.

This chain links TRBV27 with TRBJ2-7; D possibly corresponds to TRBD1 (5 bases). CDR3 length: 12 amino acids. V lost 6 bases and J 4 bases, leaving 10 bases between the germline ends. Germline V CDR1 and CDR2: MNHEY, SMNVEV (reference sequence). In DNA form, the CDR3 reads TGTGCCAGCAGCCGTCAGGGTTACGAGCAGTACTTC. This codes for CASSRQGYEQYF.

The CDR3 coding sequence is TGTGCCAGCAGCTTAGTCGGGAGCTCCTACAATGAGCAGTTCTTC. As protein: CASSLVGSSYNEQFF. J is TRBJ2-1 and V is TRBV11-3; D might be TRBD2 (6 bases). Germline V CDR1 and CDR2: SGHNT, YENEEA. Between the trimmed V and J ends, which lost 1 base and 0 bases, there was a span of 7 bases. The CDR3 has 15 residues.

The rearrangement joins TRBV27 to TRBJ1-1; a weak D match, TRBD1 (6 bases). Germline lookup yields CDR1 MNHEY and CDR2 SMNVEV (reference sequence). CDR3 size: 14 residues. V was cut by 0 bases and J by 6 bases, with 11 bases left in between. CDR3 in amino acids: CASSLSGASAEAFF. CDR3 bases: TGTGCCAGCAGTTTATCGGGGGCCTCGGCTGAAGCTTTCTTT.

The chain combines TRBV18 with TRBJ1-2; no definite D call. CDR3 length: 13 residues. Trimming shortened V by 6 bases and J by 4 bases, and 12 bases separated the two germline ends. Germline V gene lookup returns CDR1 KGHSH and CDR2 LQKENI. The CDR3 protein is CASSPDKIYGYTF. In DNA, the CDR3 is TGTGCCAGCTCCCCCGACAAGATCTATGGCTACACCTTC.

The chain combines TRBV23-1 with TRBJ2-2, with TRBD2 matching 9 bases. TRBV23-1 is placed among ORFs of uncertain function. Trimming at V came to 4 bases and at J to 2 bases, leaving 8 bases not matched to a gene. This CDR3 region has 17 residues. DNA for the CDR3: TGCGCCAGCAGTCTGGATAGCGGGGGACCAAACACCGGGGAGCTGTTTTTT. It is translated as CASSLDSGGPNTGELFF.

This clone was observed a few times. V usage is TRBV5-1 and J usage is TRBJ2-2; TRBD2 matches at 11 bases. This CDR3 has 19 amino acids. Germline values: CDR1 SGHRS, CDR2 YFSETQ. The V and J ends lost 4 bases and 4 bases, in that order; junction bases with no gene match: 15. CDR3 DNA sequence: TGCGCCAGCAGCATCGGGACTAGCGGCGGAGGAGGTGGCACCGGGGAGCTGTTTTTT. Its protein is CASSIGTSGGGGGTGELFF.

CDR3 in DNA: TGTGCCAGCAGCTCTAGGACTAGCGGCGGAGTGAGCTCCTACAATGAGCAGTTCTTC. Amino acid sequence: CASSSRTSGGVSSYNEQFF. The genes are TRBV7-9 and TRBJ2-1; TRBD2 agrees at 10 bases. V shed 4 bases, J shed 0 bases, and the junction held 12 bases outside the gene matches. From germline, CDR1 is SEHNR and CDR2 FQNEAQ (reference sequence). The CDR3 has 19 amino acids.

This clone was picked up one time. The chain uses TRBV19 and TRBJ2-6, with 8 bases aligning to TRBD1. Germline trimming cut 5 bases from V and 0 bases from J; bases unmatched to any gene: 3. The CDR3 length is 16 residues. Germline CDR1 is LNHDA and CDR2 is SQIVND (reference sequence). The CDR3 reads CASSRDRNSGANVLTF. The CDR3 DNA sequence: TGTGCCAGTAGTCGGGACAGGAACTCTGGGGCCAACGTCCTGACTTTC.

The rearrangement uses TRBV7-3 and TRBJ2-1, with a weak D call TRBD2 (5 bases). Deletions cut 5 bases from V and 8 bases from J, with 10 bases between. Germline CDR1 and CDR2: SGHTA and FQGTGA. This CDR3 contains 12 residues. The DNA of the CDR3 is TGTGCCAGCAGCAGCCGGGGATATGAGCAGTTCTTC. Translation: CASSSRGYEQFF. The full variable domain, in which reference TRBV7-3 and TRBJ2-1 provide the parts outside the CDR3, is GAGVSQTPSNKVTEKGKYVELRCDPISGHTALYWYRQSLGQGPEFLIYFQGTGAADDSGLPNDRFFAVRPEGSVSTLKIQRTERGDSAVYLCASSSRGYEQFFGPGTRLTVL.

The V call is TRBV7-2, the J call TRBJ1-6; 7 positions match TRBD1. This CDR3 spans 15 amino acids. CDR1 and CDR2 (germline): SGHTA, FQGNSA. V shed 6 bases and J 7 bases; nucleotides not matched to a gene: 9. CDR3 sequence reads: CASRTPGQTNSPLHF. The DNA of the CDR3 is TGTGCCAGCAGAACACCGGGACAGACAAATTCACCCCTCCACTTT.

The gene calls are TRBV7-9 and TRBJ2-7; D is perhaps TRBD1 (6 bases). Trimming left V 2 bases short and J 7 bases short, with 12 bases between. This CDR3 region has 13 residues. Germline lookup yields CDR1 SEHNR and CDR2 FQNEAQ (reference sequence). The CDR3 here is CASSLRSGDEQYV. The CDR3 DNA reads TGTGCCAGCAGCTTAAGGTCAGGGGATGAGCAGTACGTC.

V and J are TRBV6-5 and TRBJ1-1, with 8 bases aligning to TRBD1. CDR3 length: 15 amino acids. The trim removed 5 bases at V and 0 bases at J, leaving 5 bases unmatched. Germline CDR1 MNHEY, CDR2 SVGAGI. In DNA form, the CDR3 reads TGTGCCAGCAGTCGGGGGGACAGGATGAACACTGAAGCTTTCTTT. Encoded protein: CASSRGDRMNTEAFF.

The V call is TRBV18, the J call TRBJ2-1, with 10 bases that match TRBD1. J gave up 9 bases and V 4 bases, and 12 bases lay outside the gene matches. CDR3 length: 16 amino acids. Germline V gene sequence: CDR1 KGHSH, CDR2 LQKENI. CDR3 nucleotide sequence: TGTGCCAGCTCACTAAACCCGGGACAGGGGAGGGGTGAGCAGTTCTTC. Its protein product is CASSLNPGQGRGEQFF.

This chain connects TRBV6-5 to TRBJ2-7; 10 bases fit TRBD1. V was pared by 6 bases and J by 3 bases, with 2 bases of the junction left unmatched. This CDR3 spans 13 amino acids. Germline CDR1 MNHEY, CDR2 SVGAGI. CDR3 DNA: TGTGCCAGCAGGGGGACAGGGGACTACGAGCAGTACTTC. Protein sequence: CASRGTGDYEQYF.

The CDR3, as DNA: TGCAGCGTTGCCGGGACAGTTGAGGGAGAAGCTTTCTTT. This sequence encodes CSVAGTVEGEAFF. V is TRBV29-1 and J is TRBJ1-1; 7 nucleotides line up with TRBD1. CDR1 and CDR2 from the germline V gene are SQVTM and ANQGSEA. After removal of 4 bases from V and 8 bases from J, the junction contained 10 bases not matched to a gene. The CDR3 sequence is 13 residues long.

The chain carries TRBV27 and TRBJ2-1; 8 bases agree with TRBD2. In germline, CDR1 is MNHEY, CDR2 SMNVEV (reference sequence). The V and J ends lost 3 bases and 5 bases, in that order; junction bases with no gene match: 6. This CDR3 region has 15 residues. The CDR3 reads CASSFRGGINNEQFF. CDR3 nucleotide sequence: TGTGCCAGCAGTTTCCGCGGGGGGATAAACAATGAGCAGTTCTTC.

This chain uses TRBV6-5 with TRBJ1-5; TRBD1 matches at 7 bases. The germline gives CDR1 MNHEY, CDR2 SVGAGI. CDR3 length equals 15 residues. V trimming: 6 bases; J trimming: 5 bases; junction bases outside the gene matches: 10. The CDR3 region has the DNA TGTGCCAGCAGGAGGGACAGCTTGGGGGATCAGCCCCAGCATTTT. This sequence encodes CASRRDSLGDQPQHF.

The CDR3 loop reads CASSLRGGLAGGWDEQFF. The CDR3 DNA follows: TGTGCCAGCAGCTTAAGAGGAGGACTAGCGGGAGGGTGGGATGAGCAGTTCTTC. This chain connects TRBV7-3 to TRBJ2-1, with TRBD2 identical over 15 bases. The junction had 9 bases not matched to a gene; V was cut back by 1 base and J by 8 bases. Germline V gene data show CDR1 as SGHTA and CDR2 as FQGTGA. The CDR3 is 18 amino acids.

V usage is TRBV11-1 and J usage is TRBJ2-1; TRBD2 matches 13 bases. V shed 5 bases, J shed 5 bases, and the junction held 6 bases outside the gene matches. The germline V gene encodes CDR1 SGHAT and CDR2 FQDESV (reference sequence). The CDR3 covers 16 residues. CDR3 nucleotides: TGTGCCAGCAGCCCCCACGGGACTAGCGGGAACAATGAGCAGTTCTTC. It is translated as CASSPHGTSGNNEQFF.

The J gene is TRBJ2-2, the V gene TRBV6-2 or TRBV6-3; 12 nucleotides align to TRBD2. V shed 4 bases and J 3 bases; nucleotides not matched to a gene: 9. CDR3 length: 18 residues. The germline V gene encodes CDR1 MNHEY and CDR2 SVGEGT. Written as DNA, the CDR3 is TGTGCCAGCAGTTTCCCATCTAGCGGGGGGGCTCACACCGGGGAGCTGTTTTTT. Residues: CASSFPSSGGAHTGELFF.

The table lists this clone with a count of one. V is TRBV27 and J is TRBJ2-3; D possibly corresponds to TRBD2 (5 bases). The CDR3 consists of 14 residues. Germline values: CDR1 MNHEY, CDR2 SMNVEV (reference sequence). Trimming pared 6 bases from V and 3 bases from J, leaving 13 bases between. The CDR3 loop reads CASSSRALTDTQYF. The CDR3 region has the DNA TGTGCCAGCAGCTCGCGGGCATTAACAGATACGCAGTATTTT.

The rearrangement uses TRBV10-3 and TRBJ2-3, with TRBD2 identical over 13 bases. V lost 10 bases and J lost 6; bases outside the gene matches: 13. The CDR3 spans 16 residues. Per the germline V gene, CDR1 is ENHRY and CDR2 is SYGVKD. As DNA, the CDR3 is TGTGCCACGCATTCGACTAGCGGGGGGTCTAGGGATACGCAGTATTTT. Encoded protein: CATHSTSGGSRDTQYF.

The chain couples TRBV7-9 to TRBJ2-1, with TRBD2 identical over 10 bases. With V trimmed by 6 bases and J by 5 bases, 7 bases remained unmatched. The germline gives CDR1 SEHNR, CDR2 FQNEAQ (reference sequence). The CDR3 is 15 residues long. This CDR3 reads CASRVAGGGDNEQFF. The DNA for the CDR3 is TGTGCCAGCAGGGTAGCGGGAGGTGGAGACAATGAGCAGTTCTTC.